The rows below give T cell receptor beta chains drawn from one sample of a study of cytomegalovirus exposure and HLA in healthy donors. Only in-frame clones appear in the TCRdb table, and some are missing; sequencing was by immunoSEQ multiplex PCR. The sample holds 150,000 to 200,000 clones, roughly 78% seen once. Sequenced input: PBMCs. These receptors were obtained from a woman between 45 and 65 years old in good health and CMV-seropositive. The CDR3 runs from the conserved cysteine through the conserved F or W. D genes are given only for firm matches. Clone size is given for some rows only: seen once, a few or many times, or a class if the clone is expanded.

D gene: .
V gene: TRBV30
J gene: TRBJ1-1
clone size: .
CDR3 protein: CAWTSLNTEAFF
CDR3 DNA: TGTGCCTGGACCTCCCTGAACACTGAAGCTTTCTTT

D gene: TRBD2
V gene: TRBV2
J gene: TRBJ2-1
clone size: .
CDR3 protein: CASSYGLAGEQFF
CDR3 DNA: TGTGCCAGCAGTTATGGACTAGCCGGTGAGCAGTTCTTC

D gene: TRBD1
V gene: TRBV6-5
J gene: TRBJ1-6
clone size: .
CDR3 protein: CASRETGYNSPLHF
CDR3 DNA: TGTGCCAGCAGAGAGACAGGGTACAATTCACCCCTCCACTTT

D gene: TRBD2
V gene: TRBV5-6
J gene: TRBJ2-1
clone size: once
CDR3 protein: CASSSLAGGRNEQFF
CDR3 DNA: TGTGCCAGTAGCTCTCTAGCGGGGGGGCGGAATGAGCAGTTCTTC

D gene: TRBD1
V gene: TRBV6-1
J gene: TRBJ1-2
clone size: .
CDR3 protein: CASSEQGAVGYTF
CDR3 DNA: TGTGCCAGCAGTGAACAGGGGGCGGTGGGCTACACCTTC

D gene: .
V gene: TRBV6-1
J gene: TRBJ2-7
clone size: .
CDR3 protein: CASSRSGYEQYF
CDR3 DNA: TGTGCCAGCAGCAGAAGTGGTTACGAGCAGTACTTC

D gene: .
V gene: TRBV9
J gene: TRBJ2-2
clone size: .
CDR3 protein: CASSSVAGGVIGELFF
CDR3 DNA: TGTGCCAGCAGCTCCGTAGCCGGGGGTGTTATCGGGGAGCTGTTTTTT

D gene: TRBD2
V gene: TRBV6-1
J gene: TRBJ2-2
clone size: .
CDR3 protein: CASRVSGGGGELFF
CDR3 DNA: TGTGCCAGCAGAGTTAGCGGGGGTGGCGGGGAGCTGTTTTTT

D gene: .
V gene: TRBV5-1
J gene: TRBJ1-4
clone size: .
CDR3 protein: CASSLGQISEKLFF
CDR3 DNA: TGCGCCAGCAGCTTGGGGCAGATTTCTGAAAAACTGTTTTTT

D gene: .
V gene: TRBV7-5
J gene: TRBJ2-2
clone size: .
CDR3 protein: CARSAHSGVHGELFF
CDR3 DNA: TGTGCCAGAAGCGCCCACTCAGGGGTCCACGGGGAGCTGTTTTTT

D gene: .
V gene: TRBV11-2
J gene: TRBJ1-5
clone size: .
CDR3 protein: CASSLDRRGNQPQHF
CDR3 DNA: TGTGCCAGCAGCTTAGATAGAAGGGGGAATCAGCCCCAGCATTTT

D gene: .
V gene: TRBV6-5
J gene: TRBJ1-1
clone size: once
CDR3 protein: CASSEGQQAFF
CDR3 DNA: TGTGCCAGCAGTGAAGGACAGCAAGCTTTCTTT

D gene: .
V gene: TRBV27
J gene: TRBJ1-1
clone size: .
CDR3 protein: CASSPRTEHTEAFF
CDR3 DNA: TGTGCCAGCAGTCCCCGGACAGAACACACTGAAGCTTTCTTT

D gene: .
V gene: TRBV9
J gene: TRBJ1-2
clone size: .
CDR3 protein: CASSVGGYGYTF
CDR3 DNA: TGTGCCAGCAGCGTAGGAGGCTATGGCTACACCTTC

D gene: .
V gene: TRBV19
J gene: TRBJ2-5
clone size: .
CDR3 protein: CASSMTAGGSQETQYF
CDR3 DNA: TGTGCCAGTAGTATGACCGCAGGGGGGTCTCAAGAGACCCAGTACTTC

D gene: TRBD1
V gene: TRBV6-6
J gene: TRBJ2-1
clone size: .
CDR3 protein: CASGKRTGVSEQFF
CDR3 DNA: TGTGCCAGCGGCAAAAGGACAGGGGTCAGTGAGCAGTTCTTC

D gene: .
V gene: TRBV6-5
J gene: TRBJ1-6
clone size: .
CDR3 protein: CASSYSGQSYNSPLHF
CDR3 DNA: TGTGCCAGCAGTTACTCAGGACAGTCCTATAATTCACCCCTCCACTTT

D gene: TRBD1
V gene: TRBV30
J gene: TRBJ2-3
clone size: .
CDR3 protein: CAWSRDRATDTQYF
CDR3 DNA: TGTGCCTGGAGCCGGGACAGGGCGACAGATACGCAGTATTTT

D gene: .
V gene: TRBV29-1
J gene: TRBJ1-2
clone size: once
CDR3 protein: CSVSGGGYGYTF
CDR3 DNA: TGCAGCGTTTCAGGAGGCGGGTATGGCTACACCTTC

D gene: TRBD2
V gene: TRBV11-1
J gene: TRBJ2-7
clone size: few
CDR3 protein: CASSLGVTSVVEQYF
CDR3 DNA: TGTGCCAGCAGCTTAGGGGTCACTAGCGTGGTGGAGCAGTACTTC